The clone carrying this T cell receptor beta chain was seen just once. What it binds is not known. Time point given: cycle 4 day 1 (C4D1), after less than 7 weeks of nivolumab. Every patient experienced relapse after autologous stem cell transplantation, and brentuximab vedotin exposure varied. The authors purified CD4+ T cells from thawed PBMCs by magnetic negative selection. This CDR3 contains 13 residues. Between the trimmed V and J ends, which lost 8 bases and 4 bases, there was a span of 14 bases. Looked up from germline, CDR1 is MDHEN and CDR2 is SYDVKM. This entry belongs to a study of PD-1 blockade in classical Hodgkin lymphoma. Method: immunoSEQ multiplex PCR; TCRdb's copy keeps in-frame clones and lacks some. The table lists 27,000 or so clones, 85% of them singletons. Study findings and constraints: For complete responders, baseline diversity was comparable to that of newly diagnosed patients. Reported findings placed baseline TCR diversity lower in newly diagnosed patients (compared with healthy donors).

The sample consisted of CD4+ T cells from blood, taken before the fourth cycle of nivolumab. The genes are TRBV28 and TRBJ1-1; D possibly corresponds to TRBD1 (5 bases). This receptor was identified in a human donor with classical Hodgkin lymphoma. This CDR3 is CASHAGLGTEAFF. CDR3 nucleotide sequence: TGTGCCAGCCATGCAGGGCTTGGCACTGAAGCTTTCTTT. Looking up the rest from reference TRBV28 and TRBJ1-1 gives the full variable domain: DVKVTQSSRYLVKRTGEKVFLECVQDMDHENMFWYRQDPGLGLRLIYFSYDVKMKEKGDIPEGYSVSREKKERFSLILESASTNQTSMYLCASHAGLGTEAFFGQGTRLTVV.